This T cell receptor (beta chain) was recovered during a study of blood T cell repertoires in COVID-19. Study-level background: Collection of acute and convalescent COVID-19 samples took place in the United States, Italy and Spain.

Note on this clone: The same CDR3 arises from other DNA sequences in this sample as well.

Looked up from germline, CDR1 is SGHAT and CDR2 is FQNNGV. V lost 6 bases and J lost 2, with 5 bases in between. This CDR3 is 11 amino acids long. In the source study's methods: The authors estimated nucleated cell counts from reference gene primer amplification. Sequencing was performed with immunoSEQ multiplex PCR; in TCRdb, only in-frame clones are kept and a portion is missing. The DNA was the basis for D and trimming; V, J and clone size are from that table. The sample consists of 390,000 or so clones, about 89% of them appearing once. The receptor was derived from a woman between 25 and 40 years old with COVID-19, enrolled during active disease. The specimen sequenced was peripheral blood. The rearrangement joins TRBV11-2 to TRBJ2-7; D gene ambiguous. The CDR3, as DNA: TGTGCCAGCAGTCTTGCCTACGAGCAGTACTTC. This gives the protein CASSLAYEQYF.